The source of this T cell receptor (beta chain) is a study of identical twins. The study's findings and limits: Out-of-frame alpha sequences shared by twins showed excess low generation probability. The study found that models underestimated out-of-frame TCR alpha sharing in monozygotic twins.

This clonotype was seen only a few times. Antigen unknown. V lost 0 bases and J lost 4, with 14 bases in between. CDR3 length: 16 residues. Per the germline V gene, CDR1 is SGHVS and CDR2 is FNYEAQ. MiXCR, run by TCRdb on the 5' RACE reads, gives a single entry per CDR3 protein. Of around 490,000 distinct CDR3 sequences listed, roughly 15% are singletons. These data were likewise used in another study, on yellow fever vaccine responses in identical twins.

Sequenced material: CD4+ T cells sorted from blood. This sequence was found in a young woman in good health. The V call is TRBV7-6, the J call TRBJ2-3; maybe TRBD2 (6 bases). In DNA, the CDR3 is TGTGCCAGCAGCTTAGCGGCGGGGTCTCCCGCAGATACGCAGTATTTT. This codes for CASSLAAGSPADTQYF.